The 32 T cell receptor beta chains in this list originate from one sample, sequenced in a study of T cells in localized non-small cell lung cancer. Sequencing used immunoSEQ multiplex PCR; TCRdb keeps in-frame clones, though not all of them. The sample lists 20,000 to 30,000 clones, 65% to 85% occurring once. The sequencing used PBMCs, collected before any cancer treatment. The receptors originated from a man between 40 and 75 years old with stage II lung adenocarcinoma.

The CDR3 bases are TGTGCCAGCTCATTCACTAGCGGCTCTAGCACAGATACGCAGTATTTT. Its translation: CASSFTSGSSTDTQYF. V gene TRBV18 combines with J gene TRBJ2-3; 8 nucleotides align to TRBD2. The CDR3 spans 16 residues. The ends lost 5 bases at V and 0 bases at J; junction bases unmatched: 7. Germline loops: CDR1 KGHSH, CDR2 LQKENI.

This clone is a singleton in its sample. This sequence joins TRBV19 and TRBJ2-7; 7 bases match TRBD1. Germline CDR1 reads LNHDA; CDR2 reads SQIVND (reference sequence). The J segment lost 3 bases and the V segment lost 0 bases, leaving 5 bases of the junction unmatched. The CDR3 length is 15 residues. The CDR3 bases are TGTGCCAGTAGTATAGATCTCCCAGGGGGCTACGAGCAGTACTTC. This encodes CASSIDLPGGYEQYF.

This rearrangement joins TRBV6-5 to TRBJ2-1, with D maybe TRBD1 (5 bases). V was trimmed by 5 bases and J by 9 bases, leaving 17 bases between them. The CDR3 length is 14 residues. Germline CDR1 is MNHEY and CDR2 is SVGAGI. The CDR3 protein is CASSLRQGVGEQFF. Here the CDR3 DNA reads TGTGCCAGCAGTCTCAGACAAGGGGTGGGTGAGCAGTTCTTC.

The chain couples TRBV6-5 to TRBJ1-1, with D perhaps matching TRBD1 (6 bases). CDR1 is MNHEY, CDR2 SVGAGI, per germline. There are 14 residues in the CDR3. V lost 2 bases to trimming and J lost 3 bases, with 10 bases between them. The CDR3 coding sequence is TGTGCCAGCAGTTACCGACGGACAGACACTGAAGCTTTCTTT. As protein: CASSYRRTDTEAFF.

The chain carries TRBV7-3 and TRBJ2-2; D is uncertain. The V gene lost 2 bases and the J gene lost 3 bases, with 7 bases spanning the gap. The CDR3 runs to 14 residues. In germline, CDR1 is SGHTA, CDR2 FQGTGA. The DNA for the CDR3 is TGTGCCAGCAGCTTAGGACCGGACACCGGGGAGCTGTTTTTT. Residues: CASSLGPDTGELFF.

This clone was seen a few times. The CDR3 DNA sequence: TGTGCCAGCAGTAGGACCGGGACAGGGCAAGTTGAGCAGTACTTC. It translates to CASSRTGTGQVEQYF. The chain links TRBV6-1 to TRBJ2-7, with 9 nucleotides matching TRBD1. CDR1 MNHNS and CDR2 SASEGT come from the germline V gene. The length of the CDR3 is 15 residues. The junction had 12 bases not matched to a gene; V was cut back by 5 bases and J by 7 bases.

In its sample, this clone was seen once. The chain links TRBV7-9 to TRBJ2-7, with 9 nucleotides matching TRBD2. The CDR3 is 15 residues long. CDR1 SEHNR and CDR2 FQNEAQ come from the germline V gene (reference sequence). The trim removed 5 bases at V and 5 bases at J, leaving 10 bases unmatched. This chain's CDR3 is CASSEGAGGPNEQYF. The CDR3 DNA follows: TGTGCCAGCAGCGAAGGGGCGGGAGGGCCCAACGAGCAGTACTTC. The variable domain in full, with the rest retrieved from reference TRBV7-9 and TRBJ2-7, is DTGVSQNPRHKITKRGQNVTFRCDPISEHNRLYWYRQTLGQGPEFLTYFQNEAQLEKSRLLSDRFSAERPKGSFSTLEIQRTEQGDSAMYLCASSEGAGGPNEQYFGPGTRLTVT.

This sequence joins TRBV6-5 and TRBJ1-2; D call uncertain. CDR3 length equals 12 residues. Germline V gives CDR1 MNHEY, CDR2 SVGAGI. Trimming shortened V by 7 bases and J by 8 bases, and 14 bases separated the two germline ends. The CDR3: CASKGNFGGYTF. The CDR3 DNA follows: TGTGCCAGCAAAGGGAATTTCGGCGGCTACACCTTC.

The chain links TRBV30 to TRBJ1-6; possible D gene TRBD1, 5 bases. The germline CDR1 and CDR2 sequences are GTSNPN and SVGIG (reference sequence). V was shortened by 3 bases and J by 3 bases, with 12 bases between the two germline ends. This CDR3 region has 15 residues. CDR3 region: CAWRERDRYNSPLHF. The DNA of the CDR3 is TGTGCCTGGAGAGAGCGGGACCGCTATAATTCACCCCTCCACTTT.

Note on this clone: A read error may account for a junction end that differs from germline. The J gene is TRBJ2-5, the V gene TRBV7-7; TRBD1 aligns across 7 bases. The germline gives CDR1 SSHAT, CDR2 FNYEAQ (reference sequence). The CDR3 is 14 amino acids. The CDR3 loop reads CASSLGGRQETQYF. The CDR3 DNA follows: TGTGCTAGCAGCTTAGGGGGCAGGCAAGAGACCCAGTACTTC.

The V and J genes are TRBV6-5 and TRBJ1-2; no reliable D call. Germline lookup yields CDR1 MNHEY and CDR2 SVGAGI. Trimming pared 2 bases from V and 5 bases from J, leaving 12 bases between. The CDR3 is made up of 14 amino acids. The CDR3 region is CASSYTDGDYGYTF. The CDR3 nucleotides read TGTGCCAGCAGTTACACAGACGGAGATTATGGCTACACCTTC.

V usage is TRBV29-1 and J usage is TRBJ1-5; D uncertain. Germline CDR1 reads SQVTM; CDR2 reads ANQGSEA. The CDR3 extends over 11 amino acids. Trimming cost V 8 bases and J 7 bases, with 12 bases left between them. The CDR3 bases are TGCAGCTCCCCGGGTGGACAGCCCCAGCATTTT. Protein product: CSSPGGQPQHF.

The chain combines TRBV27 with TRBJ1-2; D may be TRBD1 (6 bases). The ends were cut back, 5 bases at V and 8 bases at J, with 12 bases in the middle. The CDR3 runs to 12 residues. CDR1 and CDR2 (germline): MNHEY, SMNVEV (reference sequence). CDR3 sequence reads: CASSPTGSGYTF. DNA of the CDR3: TGTGCCAGCAGTCCCACAGGGTCCGGCTACACCTTC.

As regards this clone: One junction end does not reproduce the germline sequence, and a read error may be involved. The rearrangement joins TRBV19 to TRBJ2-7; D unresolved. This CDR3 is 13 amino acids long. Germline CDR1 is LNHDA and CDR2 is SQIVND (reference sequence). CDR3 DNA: TGTGCCAGTAGTATCGGCAGCTCCTCCGAGCAGTACTTC. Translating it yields CASSIGSSSEQYF. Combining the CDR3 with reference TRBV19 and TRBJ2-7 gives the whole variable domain DGGITQSPKYLFRKEGQNVTLSCEQNLNHDAMYWYRQDPGQGLRLIYYSQIVNDFQKGDIAEGYSVSREKKESFPLTVTSAQKNPTAFYLCASSIGSSSEQYFGPGTRLTVT.

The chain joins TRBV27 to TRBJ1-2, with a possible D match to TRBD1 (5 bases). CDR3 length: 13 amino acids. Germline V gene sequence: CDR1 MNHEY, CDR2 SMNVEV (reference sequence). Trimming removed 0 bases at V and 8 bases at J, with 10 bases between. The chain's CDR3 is CASSLSGVNGYTF. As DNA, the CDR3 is TGTGCCAGCAGTTTATCAGGGGTTAACGGCTACACCTTC.

The CDR3 protein is CASSKQQGVLSSGNTIYF. The CDR3 region has the DNA TGTGCCAGCAGCAAGCAACAGGGAGTGCTCTCCTCTGGAAACACCATATATTTT. This sequence joins TRBV11-2 and TRBJ1-3, with D maybe TRBD1 (6 bases). This CDR3 spans 18 amino acids. CDR1 and CDR2 (germline): SGHAT, FQNNGV. V was pared by 5 bases and J by 0 bases, with 20 bases between. Filled out from reference TRBV11-2 and TRBJ1-3, the complete variable domain reads EAGVAQSPRYKIIEKRQSVAFWCNPISGHATLYWYQQILGQGPKLLIQFQNNGVVDDSQLPKDRFSAERLKGVDSTLKIQPAKLEDSAVYLCASSKQQGVLSSGNTIYFGEGSWLTVV.

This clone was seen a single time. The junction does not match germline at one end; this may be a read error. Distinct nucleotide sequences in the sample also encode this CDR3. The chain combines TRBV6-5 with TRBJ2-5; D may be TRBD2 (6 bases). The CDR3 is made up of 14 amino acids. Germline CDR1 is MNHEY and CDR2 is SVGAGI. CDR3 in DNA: TGTGCTAGCAGTTACTCGCGGGGTAAGGGGACCCAGTACTTC. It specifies CASSYSRGKGTQYF.

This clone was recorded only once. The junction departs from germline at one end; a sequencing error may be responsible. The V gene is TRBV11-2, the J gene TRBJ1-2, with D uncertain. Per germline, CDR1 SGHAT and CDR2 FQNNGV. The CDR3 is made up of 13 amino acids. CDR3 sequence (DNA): TGTGCCAACAGCTTCTCCGGGTCCTATGGCTACACCTTC. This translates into CANSFSGSYGYTF.

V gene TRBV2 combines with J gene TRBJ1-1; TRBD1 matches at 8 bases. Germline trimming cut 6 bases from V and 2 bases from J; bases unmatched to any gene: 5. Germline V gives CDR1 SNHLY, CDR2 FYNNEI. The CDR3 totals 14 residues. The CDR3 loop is CASRWTGINTEAFF. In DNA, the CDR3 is TGTGCCAGCAGATGGACAGGGATTAACACTGAAGCTTTCTTT.

The DNA for the CDR3 is TGTGCCAGCTCACCACGACTGACAGGGGTGGATTATGGCTACACCTTC. This encodes CASSPRLTGVDYGYTF. The rearrangement uses TRBV18 and TRBJ1-2; 8 bases align to TRBD1. The V segment lost 1 base and the J segment 5 bases; nucleotides outside the gene matches: 9. This CDR3 is 16 amino acids long. Germline values: CDR1 KGHSH, CDR2 LQKENI.

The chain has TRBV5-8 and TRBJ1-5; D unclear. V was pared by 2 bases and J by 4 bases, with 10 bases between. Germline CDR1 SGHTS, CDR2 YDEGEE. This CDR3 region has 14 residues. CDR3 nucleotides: TGTGCCAGCAGCTTAGGACTGATTAATCAGCCCCAGCATTTT. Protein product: CASSLGLINQPQHF.

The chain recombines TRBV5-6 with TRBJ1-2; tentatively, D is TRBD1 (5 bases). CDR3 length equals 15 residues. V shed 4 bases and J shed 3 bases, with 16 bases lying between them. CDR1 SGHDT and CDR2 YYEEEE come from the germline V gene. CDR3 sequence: CASSTGTYSDYGYTF. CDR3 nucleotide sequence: TGTGCCAGCAGCACCGGGACTTACTCTGACTATGGCTACACCTTC.

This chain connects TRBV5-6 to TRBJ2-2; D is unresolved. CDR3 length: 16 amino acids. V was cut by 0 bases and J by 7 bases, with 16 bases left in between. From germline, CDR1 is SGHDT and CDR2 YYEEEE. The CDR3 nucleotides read TGTGCCAGCAGCTTGGGACAACTAATTCCAATCGGGGAGCTGTTTTTT. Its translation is CASSLGQLIPIGELFF.

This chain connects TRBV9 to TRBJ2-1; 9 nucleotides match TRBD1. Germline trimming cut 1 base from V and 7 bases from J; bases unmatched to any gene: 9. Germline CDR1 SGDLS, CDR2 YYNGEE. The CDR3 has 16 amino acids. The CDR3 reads CASSVSGTGKWNEQFF. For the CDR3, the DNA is TGTGCCAGCAGCGTAAGTGGGACAGGGAAGTGGAATGAGCAGTTCTTC.

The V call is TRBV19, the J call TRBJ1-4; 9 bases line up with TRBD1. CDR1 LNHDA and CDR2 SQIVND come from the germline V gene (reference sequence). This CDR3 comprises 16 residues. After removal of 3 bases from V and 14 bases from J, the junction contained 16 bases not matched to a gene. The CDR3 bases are TGTGCCAGTAGTATTAAGGTCCCTGAGACAGGGGGAAAGCTGTTTTTT. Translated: CASSIKVPETGGKLFF.

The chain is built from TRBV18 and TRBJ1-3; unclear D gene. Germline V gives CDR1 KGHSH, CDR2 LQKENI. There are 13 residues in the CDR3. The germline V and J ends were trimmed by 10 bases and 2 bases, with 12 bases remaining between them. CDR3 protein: CATSEFAGNTIYF. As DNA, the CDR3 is TGTGCCACATCGGAGTTTGCTGGAAACACCATATATTTT.

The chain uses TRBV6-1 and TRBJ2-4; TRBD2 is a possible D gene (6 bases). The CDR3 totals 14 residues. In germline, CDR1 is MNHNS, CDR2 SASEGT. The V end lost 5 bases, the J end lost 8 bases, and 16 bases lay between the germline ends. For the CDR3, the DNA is TGTGCCAGCAGTAGGAGTCCCTCGGGGGACATTCAGTACTTC. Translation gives CASSRSPSGDIQYF.

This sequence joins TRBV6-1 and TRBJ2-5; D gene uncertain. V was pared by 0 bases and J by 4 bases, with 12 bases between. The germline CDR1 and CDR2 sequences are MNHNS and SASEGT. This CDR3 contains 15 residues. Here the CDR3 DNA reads TGTGCCAGCAGTGAAGCAAGGGTCTACGGAGAGACCCAGTACTTC. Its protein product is CASSEARVYGETQYF.

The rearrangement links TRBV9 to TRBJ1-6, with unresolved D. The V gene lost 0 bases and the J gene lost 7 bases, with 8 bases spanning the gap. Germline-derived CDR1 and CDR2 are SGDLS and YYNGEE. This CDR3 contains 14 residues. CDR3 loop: CASSVDGSNSPLHF. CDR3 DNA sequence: TGTGCCAGCAGCGTAGATGGGTCCAATTCACCCCTCCACTTT. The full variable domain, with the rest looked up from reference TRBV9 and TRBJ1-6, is DSGVTQTPKHLITATGQRVTLRCSPRSGDLSVYWYQQSLDQGLQFLIQYYNGEERAKGNILERFSAQQFPDLHSELNLSSLELGDSALYFCASSVDGSNSPLHFGNGTRLTVT.

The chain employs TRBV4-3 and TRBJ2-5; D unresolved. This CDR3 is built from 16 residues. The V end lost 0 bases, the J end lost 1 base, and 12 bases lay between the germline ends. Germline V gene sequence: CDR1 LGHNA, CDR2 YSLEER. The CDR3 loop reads CASSQDFRRAQETQYF. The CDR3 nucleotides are TGCGCCAGCAGCCAAGATTTTAGACGGGCCCAAGAGACCCAGTACTTC.

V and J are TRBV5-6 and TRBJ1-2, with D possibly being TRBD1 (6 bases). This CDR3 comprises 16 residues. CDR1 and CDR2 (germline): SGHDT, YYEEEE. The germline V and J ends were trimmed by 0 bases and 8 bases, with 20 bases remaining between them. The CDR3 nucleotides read TGTGCCAGCAGCTTGGGGACAGACCTACCTATGAGAGGCTACACCTTC. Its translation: CASSLGTDLPMRGYTF.

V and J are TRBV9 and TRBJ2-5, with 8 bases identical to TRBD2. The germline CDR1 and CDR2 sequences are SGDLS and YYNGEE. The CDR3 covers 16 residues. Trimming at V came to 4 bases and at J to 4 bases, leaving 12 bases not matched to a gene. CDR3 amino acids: CASSLGRAGGGETQYF. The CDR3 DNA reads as TGTGCCAGCAGCCTAGGAAGGGCGGGGGGCGGAGAGACCCAGTACTTC.